This TCR beta chain was sequenced during a study of T-cell memory formation after mild COVID-19. MiXCR was run by TCRdb on the 5' RACE reads, yielding one entry per CDR3 protein. This table has approximately 350,000 distinct CDR3 sequences, under 15% appearing once. V shed 1 base and J 3 bases; nucleotides not matched to a gene: 3. Germline V gene lookup returns CDR1 DFQATT and CDR2 SNEGSKA (reference sequence). The CDR3 sequence is 14 residues long. The sample comprised PBMCs or a T cell subset sorted from them (not recorded which). The V gene is TRBV20-1, the J gene TRBJ1-5; 7 nucleotides agree with TRBD1. This receptor was identified in a man between 18 and 29 years old who had mild COVID-19 (a few samples of this study predate the infection). Cell type and time point are not known. In DNA, the CDR3 is TGCAGTGCTAGAGTACAGGGGACCAATCAGCCCCAGCATTTT. Translated: CSARVQGTNQPQHF.